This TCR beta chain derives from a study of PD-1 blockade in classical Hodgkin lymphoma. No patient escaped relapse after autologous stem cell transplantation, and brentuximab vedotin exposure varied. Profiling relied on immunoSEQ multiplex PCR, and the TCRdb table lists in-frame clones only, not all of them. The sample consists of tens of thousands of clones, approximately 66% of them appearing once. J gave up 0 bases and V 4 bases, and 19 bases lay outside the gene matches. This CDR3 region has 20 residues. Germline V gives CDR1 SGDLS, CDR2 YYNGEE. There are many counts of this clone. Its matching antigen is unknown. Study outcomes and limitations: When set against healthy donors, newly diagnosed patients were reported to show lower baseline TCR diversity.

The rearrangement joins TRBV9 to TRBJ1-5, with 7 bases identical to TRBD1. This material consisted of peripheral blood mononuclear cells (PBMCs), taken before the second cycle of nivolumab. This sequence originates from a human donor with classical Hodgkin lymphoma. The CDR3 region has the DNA TGTGCCAGCAGCCCCTTTATTTCGCAGGGGGTTGTGATTAGCAATCAGCCCCAGCATTTT. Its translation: CASSPFISQGVVISNQPQHF.